Each of the 27 T cell receptor beta chains below was sequenced from the same sample in a study of blood T cell repertoires in COVID-19. Only in-frame clones appear in the TCRdb table, and some are missing; sequencing was by immunoSEQ multiplex PCR. Of over 350,000 clones listed, around 90% are singletons. Sequencing used PBMCs or T cells enriched from blood (not recorded which). All receptors come from a woman between 18 and 29 years old who had recovered from COVID-19.

This clone showed up just once. Other DNA sequences in the same sample also yield this CDR3. V gene TRBV5-1 combines with J gene TRBJ2-5, with TRBD1 as a possible D gene (6 bases). Per the germline V gene, CDR1 is SGHRS and CDR2 is YFSETQ. V lost 2 bases, J lost 2 bases, and 7 bases lay in between. The CDR3 loop spans 13 amino acids. As DNA, the CDR3 is TGCGCCAGCAGCTTAGACAGGCAAGAGACCCAGTACTTC. Its protein product is CASSLDRQETQYF.

The chain carries TRBV28 and TRBJ2-1, with 9 positions matching TRBD2. The germline gives CDR1 MDHEN, CDR2 SYDVKM. This CDR3 comprises 15 residues. The J segment lost 4 bases and the V segment lost 2 bases, leaving 3 bases of the junction unmatched. CDR3 sequence (DNA): TGTGCCAGCAGTTTAGCGGGGGGGCTTTACAATGAGCAGTTCTTC. Amino acid sequence: CASSLAGGLYNEQFF.

This rearrangement joins TRBV5-4 to TRBJ1-1; D call uncertain. The V gene's germline CDR1 is SGHNT and CDR2 YYREEE (reference sequence). V gave up 0 bases and J gave up 5 bases, with 11 bases separating them. The CDR3 consists of 14 residues. For the CDR3, the DNA is TGTGCCAGCAGCTTGGGGAGGGTCGGGACTGAAGCTTTCTTT. Its protein is CASSLGRVGTEAFF.

This clone has a single count. V usage is TRBV2 and J usage is TRBJ1-5, with a tentative D call TRBD1 (5 bases). Trimming pared 6 bases from V and 0 bases from J, leaving 12 bases between. This CDR3 has 15 residues. The germline V gene has CDR1 SNHLY and CDR2 FYNNEI. The CDR3 bases are TGTGCCAGCAGGGAGGGGTTGATTAGCAATCAGCCCCAGCATTTT. This sequence encodes CASREGLISNQPQHF.

This rearrangement joins TRBV5-1 to TRBJ2-1; 8 bases match TRBD1. The CDR3 has 13 residues. CDR1 SGHRS and CDR2 YFSETQ come from the germline V gene. With 4 bases clipped from V and 7 bases from J, the junction kept 4 bases outside the gene matches. CDR3 nucleotides: TGCGCCAGCAGCCTGGGACAGGTTAATGAGCAGTTCTTC. This gives the protein CASSLGQVNEQFF.

This clone has just one count. This chain links TRBV19 with TRBJ2-2; a possible D gene is TRBD2 (7 bases). Per the germline V gene, CDR1 is LNHDA and CDR2 is SQIVND (reference sequence). The V gene lost 1 base and the J gene lost 5 bases, with 11 bases spanning the gap. The CDR3 consists of 15 residues. CDR3 sequence reads: CASSIGEGVTGELFF. CDR3 bases: TGTGCCAGTAGTATAGGGGAGGGGGTAACCGGGGAGCTGTTTTTT.

The rearrangement uses TRBV11-2 and TRBJ1-4, with D perhaps matching TRBD1 (6 bases). Germline V lookup: CDR1 SGHAT, CDR2 FQNNGV. The V end lost 3 bases, the J end lost 0 bases, and 14 bases lay between the germline ends. The CDR3 loop spans 17 amino acids. The CDR3 coding sequence is TGTGCCAGCAGCTTCACGTGGGGGCCTACAACTAATGAAAAACTGTTTTTT. Translation gives CASSFTWGPTTNEKLFF.

This chain links TRBV5-1 with TRBJ1-1, with 10 positions matching TRBD1. The CDR3 consists of 16 residues. Germline-derived CDR1 and CDR2 are SGHRS and YFSETQ. Germline trimming cut 3 bases from V and 1 base from J; bases unmatched to any gene: 6. For the CDR3, the DNA is TGCGCCAGCAGCTCGACAGGGGGCGCAGAGAACACTGAAGCTTTCTTT. This encodes CASSSTGGAENTEAFF.

The genes are TRBV2 and TRBJ1-5; D is perhaps TRBD1 (5 bases). This CDR3 has 14 amino acids. The V and J ends lost 7 bases and 7 bases respectively, with 17 bases between them. Germline V gene sequence: CDR1 SNHLY, CDR2 FYNNEI. CDR3 nucleotides: TGTGCCAGCACTCAGTGGGGGGTTTCGCAGCCCCAGCATTTT. Translation: CASTQWGVSQPQHF.

The chain employs TRBV7-2 and TRBJ1-6, with a weak D call TRBD1 (5 bases). V shed 5 bases and J shed 13 bases, with 18 bases lying between them. Germline CDR1 and CDR2: SGHTA and FQGNSA. The CDR3 runs 14 residues. The CDR3 protein is CASSDRDWVSPLHF. The CDR3, as DNA: TGTGCCAGCAGCGACCGGGACTGGGTATCGCCCCTCCACTTT.

This clone was detected once. This rearrangement joins TRBV6-2 or TRBV6-3 to TRBJ1-5; D ambiguous. Per the germline V gene, CDR1 is MNHEY and CDR2 is SVGEGT. Trimming stripped 2 bases from V and 2 bases from J, with 7 bases between. CDR3 length: 14 residues. This CDR3 reads CASSYRQGNQPQHF. The CDR3 DNA reads as TGTGCCAGCAGTTACCGGCAGGGCAATCAGCCCCAGCATTTT.

The chain couples TRBV27 to TRBJ2-7; the match to TRBD2 covers 10 bases. The CDR3 has 16 residues. Germline lookup yields CDR1 MNHEY and CDR2 SMNVEV (reference sequence). V shed 5 bases and J 5 bases; nucleotides not matched to a gene: 12. CDR3 sequence (DNA): TGTGCCAGCAGTCCATTATATATAGCGGGGGGTGACGAGCAGTACTTC. Translating gives CASSPLYIAGGDEQYF.

The V call is TRBV5-6, the J call TRBJ1-4; D perhaps matches TRBD1 (5 bases). Germline V gives CDR1 SGHDT, CDR2 YYEEEE. V was trimmed by 4 bases and J by 8 bases, leaving 27 bases between them. CDR3 size: 18 residues. CDR3 nucleotide sequence: TGTGCCAGCAGCCTGGGCGGGGCCGTAAACCAGGGTAGCGAAAAACTGTTTTTT. Its protein product is CASSLGGAVNQGSEKLFF.

The chain links TRBV7-2 to TRBJ1-5; 8 nucleotides line up with TRBD1. V was clipped by 6 bases and J by 0 bases; unmatched bases: 4. This CDR3 is built from 15 residues. The germline gives CDR1 SGHTA, CDR2 FQGNSA. CDR3 nucleotide sequence: TGTGCCAGCAGTTTGACAGGGGATAGCAATCAGCCCCAGCATTTT. Translation gives CASSLTGDSNQPQHF.

V is TRBV6-6 and J is TRBJ1-6; 9 bases match TRBD1. This CDR3 contains 20 residues. J gave up 4 bases and V 5 bases, and 18 bases lay outside the gene matches. Germline CDR1 is MNHNY and CDR2 is SVGAGI (reference sequence). DNA of the CDR3: TGTGCCAGCAGTCCCCATCAGGACAGGGGCTGGGGGATATATAATTCACCCCTCCACTTT. This codes for CASSPHQDRGWGIYNSPLHF.

The chain combines TRBV7-6 with TRBJ1-1, with D perhaps TRBD1 (5 bases). The CDR3 spans 14 residues. V lost 1 base and J 3 bases, leaving 9 bases between the germline ends. Germline lookup yields CDR1 SGHVS and CDR2 FNYEAQ. CDR3 in amino acids: CASSLEQVDTEAFF. The DNA of the CDR3 is TGTGCCAGCAGCTTAGAACAGGTCGACACTGAAGCTTTCTTT.

The chain employs TRBV25-1 and TRBJ2-2; D is uncertain. Per the germline V gene, CDR1 is MGHDK and CDR2 is SYGVNS. V shed 5 bases and J shed 1 base, with 5 bases lying between them. The CDR3 has 13 amino acids. CDR3 sequence reads: CASSSQNTGELFF. CDR3 DNA: TGTGCCAGCAGTTCCCAGAACACCGGGGAGCTGTTTTTT.

The V and J genes are TRBV9 and TRBJ1-2; D is unresolved. The germline gives CDR1 SGDLS, CDR2 YYNGEE. The length of the CDR3 is 16 residues. V was shortened by 0 bases and J by 4 bases, with 16 bases between the two germline ends. The CDR3, as DNA: TGTGCCAGCAGCGTAGTTGGTCATCAGCGATTCTATGGCTACACCTTC. It encodes CASSVVGHQRFYGYTF. The full variable domain, with the rest looked up from reference TRBV9 and TRBJ1-2, is DSGVTQTPKHLITATGQRVTLRCSPRSGDLSVYWYQQSLDQGLQFLIQYYNGEERAKGNILERFSAQQFPDLHSELNLSSLELGDSALYFCASSVVGHQRFYGYTFGSGTRLTVV.

This sequence joins TRBV28 and TRBJ2-5; TRBD1 is a possible D gene (6 bases). CDR1 MDHEN and CDR2 SYDVKM come from the germline V gene. Between the trimmed V and J ends, which lost 7 bases and 4 bases, there was a span of 31 bases. The CDR3 consists of 19 residues. In DNA, the CDR3 is TGTGCCAGCACCAGTTATGGGTGGCTTCGGGGCCCCAGGGGAGAGACCCAGTACTTC. It is translated as CASTSYGWLRGPRGETQYF.

V usage is TRBV5-4 and J usage is TRBJ1-2, with D possibly being TRBD1 (6 bases). This CDR3 contains 16 residues. Germline V lookup: CDR1 SGHNT, CDR2 YYREEE (reference sequence). Trimming cost V 4 bases and J 5 bases, with 21 bases left between them. The CDR3, as DNA: TGTGCCAGCAGCGCAGCCGCGTCCGACAGGTTGTATGGCTACACCTTC. Its translation is CASSAAASDRLYGYTF.

The rearrangement uses TRBV5-6 and TRBJ2-5; 7 bases align to TRBD2. Per germline, CDR1 SGHDT and CDR2 YYEEEE. This CDR3 has 14 residues. V gave up 3 bases and J gave up 7 bases; unmatched junction bases: 9. The DNA of the CDR3 is TGTGCCAGCAGCTACGGACTAGGAGGGTCGACCCAGTACTTC. Its protein product is CASSYGLGGSTQYF.

The chain carries TRBV27 and TRBJ1-1, with D perhaps matching TRBD1 (6 bases). Trimming removed 6 bases from V and 4 bases from J, with 21 bases in between. CDR1 and CDR2 from the germline V gene are MNHEY and SMNVEV (reference sequence). There are 16 residues in the CDR3. CDR3 amino acids: CASSPHREWLGTEAFF. In DNA form, the CDR3 reads TGTGCCAGCAGCCCCCACAGGGAGTGGCTTGGCACTGAAGCTTTCTTT.

The chain joins TRBV27 to TRBJ2-7; 9 bases fit TRBD1. Germline-derived CDR1 and CDR2 are MNHEY and SMNVEV (reference sequence). The CDR3 runs to 13 residues. V was pared by 9 bases and J by 3 bases, with 6 bases of the junction left unmatched. This chain's CDR3 is CARHRDRVYEQYF. In nucleotides, the CDR3 is TGTGCCAGGCACCGGGACAGGGTCTACGAGCAGTACTTC.

This clone was picked up one time. The chain employs TRBV6-4 and TRBJ1-2; no firm D call. Germline CDR1 MRHNA, CDR2 SNTAGT. The ends were cut back, 2 bases at V and 3 bases at J, with 16 bases in the middle. This CDR3 is built from 16 residues. The CDR3 DNA reads as TGTGCCAGCAGTGACACTCACAGTAGGGAGTACTATGGCTACACCTTC. Translated: CASSDTHSREYYGYTF.

The rearrangement joins TRBV2 to TRBJ2-7; 7 bases match TRBD1. Looked up from germline, CDR1 is SNHLY and CDR2 is FYNNEI. The V and J ends lost 8 bases and 2 bases, in that order; junction bases with no gene match: 9. CDR3 length: 14 amino acids. CDR3 DNA: TGTGCCAGCCGAGGGACAGTACATGCCTACGAGCAGTACTTC. Protein sequence: CASRGTVHAYEQYF. Complete variable domain (other parts from reference TRBV2 and TRBJ2-7): EPEVTQTPSHQVTQMGQEVILRCVPISNHLYFYWYRQILGQKVEFLVSFYNNEISEKSEIFDDQFSVERPDGSNFTLKIRSTKLEDSAMYFCASRGTVHAYEQYFGPGTRLTVT.

This clone was detected only once. This rearrangement joins TRBV4-3 to TRBJ1-5; a possible D gene is TRBD1 (6 bases). V was trimmed by 0 bases and J by 7 bases, leaving 13 bases between them. The CDR3 is 15 residues long. Germline CDR1 reads LGHNA; CDR2 reads YSLEER. CDR3 coding DNA: TGCGCCAGCAGCCAAGATAGGGGGGGAGGCCAGCCCCAGCATTTT. Its protein product is CASSQDRGGGQPQHF.

CDR3 nucleotides: TGTGCCAGCAGCTTTCGAATCTTAGGGAGCTCCTATAATTCACCCCTCCACTTT. It translates to CASSFRILGSSYNSPLHF. The rearrangement joins TRBV7-8 to TRBJ1-6; D unresolved. The CDR3 runs 18 residues. Trimming took 3 bases from V and 0 from J, leaving 15 bases between them. The germline gives CDR1 SGHVS, CDR2 FQNEAQ. Full variable domain (outside the CDR3, taken from reference TRBV7-8 and TRBJ1-6): GAGVSQSPRYKVAKRGQDVALRCDPISGHVSLFWYQQALGQGPEFLTYFQNEAQLDKSGLPSDRFFAERPEGSVSTLKIQRTQQEDSAVYLCASSFRILGSSYNSPLHFGNGTRLTVT.